This is a list of T cell receptor beta chains from one sample in a study of metastatic and nonmetastatic thyroid tumors. Via MiXCR, TCRdb re-called the PCR reads. The data hold about 12,000 clones, with approximately 30% observed a single time. The sample taken for sequencing was tumor tissue. The receptors were gathered from a male donor with papillary thyroid cancer or a benign thyroid nodule (not recorded which). Some clones in this sample may be carry-over from other donors' samples. The CDR3 runs from the conserved cysteine through the conserved F or W. A D gene is named only where the DNA matches it firmly. Not every row has a clone size; where given, it reads once, few, many or a size class.

>-|TRBJ2-7|few|TRBV28
TGTGCCAGCAGTCCTGGGTACTTGGGTGTGCTCTACGAGCAGTACTTC
CASSPGYLGVLYEQYF
>TRBD1|TRBJ2-7|-|TRBV4-1
TGCGCCAGCAGCCAAAGCCGGACAGGGACCTACGAGCAGTACTTC
CASSQSRTGTYEQYF
>-|TRBJ2-1|few|TRBV6-1
TGTGCCAGCAGTGAAGGGGAAGGCTCCTACAATGAGCAGTTCTTC
CASSEGEGSYNEQFF
>-|TRBJ1-3|few|TRBV18
TGTGCCAGCTCAGCGGGGACGGCCCAGGGAAACACCATATATTTT
CASSAGTAQGNTIYF
>TRBD2|TRBJ2-3|few|TRBV9
TGTGCCAGCAGCGTAGAGAGCGGGGTCACAGATACGCAGTATTTT
CASSVESGVTDTQYF
>-|TRBJ2-7|-|TRBV5-1
TGCGCCAGCAGCTTGTTTCCGGGCGCCTACGAGCAGTACTTC
CASSLFPGAYEQYF
>TRBD1|TRBJ2-7|hyperexpanded|TRBV20-1
TGCAGTGCTAGAGATCCGGACAGGGGGCTGTTCGAGCAGTACTTC
CSARDPDRGLFEQYF
>-|TRBJ2-1|-|TRBV2
TGTGCCAGCAATAGGGATCCCAATGAGCAGTTCTTC
CASNRDPNEQFF
>TRBD1|TRBJ2-7|large|TRBV4-1
TGCGCCAGCAGCCCGCACGGGACAGCCTACGAGCAGTACTTC
CASSPHGTAYEQYF
>-|TRBJ2-1|-|TRBV10-3
TGTGCCACCAAGGAGGGCCTTAATGAGCAGTTCTTC
CATKEGLNEQFF
>TRBD2|TRBJ2-3|-|TRBV19
TGTGCCAGTAGTTTAATAGCGGGAGTAGGAGAAGATACGCAGTATTTT
CASSLIAGVGEDTQYF
>-|TRBJ1-1|-|TRBV19
TGTGCCAGTAGTATAAGGGAGAAGACTGAAGCTTTCTTT
CASSIREKTEAFF
>TRBD1|TRBJ2-3|once|TRBV11-1
TGTGCCAGCAGCCCCGGCCAGGGGGCGTCAGATACGCAGTATTTT
CASSPGQGASDTQYF
>-|TRBJ2-3|medium-sized|TRBV6-1
TGTGCCAGCAGTTTGGATCAATACACAGATACGCAGTATTTT
CASSLDQYTDTQYF
>-|TRBJ2-7|-|TRBV28
TGTGCCAGCGGGGAACGGTCATACGAGCAGTACTTC
CASGERSYEQYF
>TRBD1|TRBJ1-5|-|TRBV7-8
TGTGCCAGCAGCCCCACCGGGACAGGAAGCAATCAGCCCCAGCATTTT
CASSPTGTGSNQPQHF
>-|TRBJ2-7|few|TRBV12-3/TRBV12-4
TGTGCCAGCAGTTTAGTTAACTCGGTGGACGAGCAGTACTTC
CASSLVNSVDEQYF
>TRBD1|TRBJ1-1|-|TRBV7-6
TGTGCCAGCAGCTTATTGACAGGGGGCTACACTGAAGCTTTCTTT
CASSLLTGGYTEAFF
>TRBD1|TRBJ2-7|few|TRBV6-1
TGTGCCAGCATGGATCCGACAGGGGGCTTGAAAGAGCAGTACTTC
CASMDPTGGLKEQYF
>-|TRBJ2-7|-|TRBV6-1
TGTGCCAGCAGTGAGGATGTCAGATCCTACGAGCAGTACTTC
CASSEDVRSYEQYF
>-|TRBJ1-2|-|TRBV6-5
TGTGCCAGCAGTTACAGTCGGGGGAGGGCGGACTCGTATGGCTACACCTTC
CASSYSRGRADSYGYTF
>-|TRBJ2-1|-|TRBV19
TGTGCCAGTAGTATGCATAGACAGGTAACGTCCTACAATGAGCAGTTCTTC
CASSMHRQVTSYNEQFF
>-|TRBJ2-7|-|TRBV7-6
TGTGCCAGCAGCTCCGAGGGGTCAGTCTACGAGCAGTACTTC
CASSSEGSVYEQYF
>-|TRBJ2-1|-|TRBV20-1
TGCAGTGCTAGAGGGGAACTTATCGGGGAGAGCTACAATGAGCAGTTCTTC
CSARGELIGESYNEQFF
>TRBD1|TRBJ2-7|-|TRBV19
TGTGCCAGTGTCCTCGGACAGGGTGCGTACGAGCAGTACTTC
CASVLGQGAYEQYF
>-|TRBJ2-7|-|TRBV28
TGTGCCAGCAGTTTTGGAGGTTCCTACGAGCACTACTTC
CASSFGGSYEHYF
>-|TRBJ2-7|few|TRBV19
TGTGCCAGTAGTATGCCCTCCTACGAGCAGTACTTC
CASSMPSYEQYF
>-|TRBJ2-5|-|TRBV24-1
TGTGCCACCAGTGATCCGCTCCTACAAGAGACCCAGTACTTC
CATSDPLLQETQYF